The 26 T cell receptor beta chains listed next were all sequenced from one sample in a study of blood T cell repertoires in COVID-19. Sequencing was performed with immunoSEQ multiplex PCR; in TCRdb, only in-frame clones are kept and a portion is missing. Among some 140,000 clones listed, around 80% were seen once. Sequencing used peripheral blood. The receptor source for this set is a man in his sixties with acute or convalescent COVID-19.

This chain links TRBV28 with TRBJ2-3; D is possibly TRBD2 (5 bases). Trimming took off 6 bases at V and 0 bases at J, with 10 bases between the two ends. The CDR3 is made up of 14 amino acids. Looked up from germline, CDR1 is MDHEN and CDR2 is SYDVKM. The CDR3 protein is CASRPGGSTDTQYF. The CDR3 coding sequence is TGTGCCAGCAGGCCTGGCGGGAGCACAGATACGCAGTATTTT.

CDR3 region: CASSIVNRGTEAFF. CDR3 bases: TGTGCCAGTAGTATAGTTAACAGGGGGACTGAAGCTTTCTTT. The genes are TRBV19 and TRBJ1-1; 8 bases map to TRBD1. Germline assignment: CDR1 LNHDA and CDR2 SQIVND (reference sequence). CDR3 length: 14 amino acids. Trimming took 1 base from V and 5 from J; bases not matched to a gene: 3.

The chain uses TRBV4-2 and TRBJ2-3; possible D gene TRBD2, 6 bases. The length of the CDR3 is 13 residues. Germline lookup yields CDR1 LGHNA and CDR2 YNFKEQ. V was clipped by 4 bases and J by 4 bases, with 9 bases between them. In DNA form, the CDR3 reads TGTGCCAGCAGCCTCGGAGGGGCAGATACGCAGTATTTT. Translating it yields CASSLGGADTQYF.

V usage is TRBV28 and J usage is TRBJ2-7; D is ambiguous. There are 14 residues in the CDR3. Germline V gives CDR1 MDHEN, CDR2 SYDVKM. The V and J ends lost 5 bases and 0 bases respectively, with 11 bases between them. CDR3 bases: TGTGCCAGCAGTAACCAGCGAAACTCCTACGAGCAGTACTTC. As protein: CASSNQRNSYEQYF.

The V call is TRBV7-8, the J call TRBJ2-2; 9 positions match TRBD1. V trimming: 5 bases; J trimming: 8 bases; junction bases outside the gene matches: 9. The CDR3 has 15 residues. Germline V gene data show CDR1 as SGHVS and CDR2 as FQNEAQ. The CDR3 coding sequence is TGTGCCAGCAGCCCGACGACAGGGGGAGTAGGGGAGCTGTTTTTT. This sequence encodes CASSPTTGGVGELFF.

This rearrangement joins TRBV9 to TRBJ1-1; D gene uncertain. CDR3 size: 14 residues. Germline V gene lookup returns CDR1 SGDLS and CDR2 YYNGEE. The germline V and J ends were trimmed by 3 bases and 1 base, with 10 bases remaining between them. CDR3 residues: CASSAGSANTEAFF. Here the CDR3 DNA reads TGTGCCAGCAGCGCGGGATCGGCGAACACTGAAGCTTTCTTT. The whole variable domain, remainder taken from reference TRBV9 and TRBJ1-1, is DSGVTQTPKHLITATGQRVTLRCSPRSGDLSVYWYQQSLDQGLQFLIQYYNGEERAKGNILERFSAQQFPDLHSELNLSSLELGDSALYFCASSAGSANTEAFFGQGTRLTVV.

The CDR3 nucleotides read TGTGCCTGGACAGGGAACTATGGCTACACCTTC. Translation: CAWTGNYGYTF. The chain recombines TRBV30 with TRBJ1-2; D may be TRBD1 (5 bases). Per the germline V gene, CDR1 is GTSNPN and CDR2 is SVGIG (reference sequence). The CDR3 has 11 residues. Trimming removed 4 bases from V and 2 bases from J, with 5 bases in between.

The chain has TRBV6-5 and TRBJ1-6, with D unclear. The CDR3 is made up of 12 amino acids. Trimming shortened V by 10 bases and J by 10 bases, and 14 bases separated the two germline ends. The V gene's germline CDR1 is MNHEY and CDR2 SVGAGI. CDR3 protein: CATRPIGSPLHF. In DNA form, the CDR3 reads TGTGCCACTAGGCCCATCGGGTCACCCCTCCACTTT.

This clone appeared a few times. J is TRBJ2-7 and V is TRBV6-5; the D gene is possibly TRBD2 (6 bases). Per germline, CDR1 MNHEY and CDR2 SVGAGI. This CDR3 is built from 13 residues. V was trimmed by 6 bases and J by 3 bases, leaving 12 bases between them. The CDR3 DNA reads as TGTGCCAGCAGCCCGGGACTCCTCTACGAGCAGTACTTC. Translating gives CASSPGLLYEQYF.

This clone is a singleton in its sample. This chain connects TRBV28 to TRBJ1-2; TRBD1 is a possible D gene (6 bases). CDR3 size: 15 residues. Looked up from germline, CDR1 is MDHEN and CDR2 is SYDVKM. V lost 10 bases to trimming and J lost 8 bases, with 26 bases between them. The CDR3 DNA sequence: TGTGCCACCTTAGTTTGGGGTCAGGGGCAGGGGGGCTACACCTTC. Protein: CATLVWGQGQGGYTF.

This clone occurred once. The V and J genes are TRBV5-8 and TRBJ2-1; 11 bases agree with TRBD2. The CDR3 spans 16 residues. V was pared by 0 bases and J by 4 bases, with 3 bases of the junction left unmatched. Per germline, CDR1 SGHTS and CDR2 YDEGEE. The CDR3 protein is CASSLGLAGIYNEQFF. CDR3 in DNA: TGTGCCAGCAGCTTGGGACTAGCGGGAATATACAATGAGCAGTTCTTC.

The chain is built from TRBV9 and TRBJ2-3; D is perhaps TRBD2 (6 bases). Per the germline V gene, CDR1 is SGDLS and CDR2 is YYNGEE. Trimming took off 2 bases at V and 5 bases at J, with 15 bases between the two ends. The CDR3 sequence is 15 residues long. The CDR3 DNA follows: TGTGCCAGCAGCGTCGCGGGACGTTCGGGAGATACGCAGTATTTT. Translated, it gives CASSVAGRSGDTQYF. Full variable domain (remainder filled in from reference TRBV9 and TRBJ2-3): DSGVTQTPKHLITATGQRVTLRCSPRSGDLSVYWYQQSLDQGLQFLIQYYNGEERAKGNILERFSAQQFPDLHSELNLSSLELGDSALYFCASSVAGRSGDTQYFGPGTRLTVL.

The rearrangement links TRBV7-3 to TRBJ2-5; TRBD2 is a possible D gene (5 bases). Germline values: CDR1 SGHTA, CDR2 FQGTGA. The CDR3 contains 14 residues. Trimming left V 5 bases short and J 4 bases short, with 14 bases between. DNA of the CDR3: TGTGCCAGCAGCCCCCATTCGGGGTCAGAGACCCAGTACTTC. This sequence encodes CASSPHSGSETQYF.

This chain connects TRBV13 to TRBJ1-2, with a weak D call TRBD1 (6 bases). This CDR3 contains 12 residues. Germline V CDR1 and CDR2: PRHDT, FYEKMQ (reference sequence). The V end was cut by 7 bases, the J end by 4 bases, with 10 bases between. This chain's CDR3 is CASNRVGYGYTF. For the CDR3, the DNA is TGTGCCAGCAACAGGGTTGGCTATGGCTACACCTTC.

The CDR3 DNA reads TGTGCCAGTAGTATGGGGGACAGGGCCTCCTACGAGCAGTACTTC. Translating gives CASSMGDRASYEQYF. The V call is TRBV19, the J call TRBJ2-7; 9 positions match TRBD1. The CDR3 contains 15 residues. Germline values: CDR1 LNHDA, CDR2 SQIVND (reference sequence). Unmatched junction bases numbered 3, after V lost 3 bases and J lost 0 bases. Full variable domain (rest looked up from reference TRBV19 and TRBJ2-7): DGGITQSPKYLFRKEGQNVTLSCEQNLNHDAMYWYRQDPGQGLRLIYYSQIVNDFQKGDIAEGYSVSREKKESFPLTVTSAQKNPTAFYLCASSMGDRASYEQYFGPGTRLTVT.

The rearrangement joins TRBV7-2 to TRBJ2-5; 9 positions match TRBD1. Trimming removed 5 bases from V and 6 bases from J; junction bases left unmatched: 4. The CDR3 covers 13 residues. CDR1 is SGHTA and CDR2 is FQGNSA in the germline V gene. The CDR3 is CASSPGQGKTQYF. The CDR3 nucleotides read TGTGCCAGCAGCCCGGGACAGGGTAAGACCCAGTACTTC.

The gene calls are TRBV19 and TRBJ2-1; 7 nucleotides match TRBD2. This CDR3 comprises 16 residues. V shed 6 bases and J 11 bases; nucleotides not matched to a gene: 19. CDR1 and CDR2 (germline): LNHDA, SQIVND (reference sequence). The chain's CDR3 is CASSPRTNLAGVKQFF. For the CDR3, the DNA is TGTGCCAGTAGCCCTCGAACGAACTTAGCGGGCGTTAAGCAGTTCTTC.

V is TRBV6-4 and J is TRBJ1-3, with D possibly being TRBD1 (5 bases). V dropped 8 bases and J dropped 2 bases, with 13 bases sitting between them. CDR3 length: 14 residues. CDR1 and CDR2 from the germline V gene are MRHNA and SNTAGT. The CDR3 protein is CASGGSTPGNTIYF. The CDR3 DNA follows: TGTGCCAGCGGGGGGTCAACCCCTGGAAACACCATATATTTT.

The chain uses TRBV25-1 and TRBJ1-2; D ambiguous. The CDR3 length is 15 residues. V lost 3 bases, J lost 4 bases, and 15 bases lay in between. The germline CDR1 and CDR2 sequences are MGHDK and SYGVNS. CDR3 region: CASSDRAGLRYGYTF. The CDR3 DNA sequence: TGTGCCAGCAGTGATCGAGCAGGCCTCCGCTATGGCTACACCTTC.

The rearrangement uses TRBV5-3 and TRBJ2-1; the match to TRBD1 covers 9 bases. TRBV5-3 carries the ORF label, with uncertain function. The CDR3 loop spans 19 amino acids. V gave up 6 bases and J gave up 0 bases; unmatched junction bases: 16. CDR3 loop: CARIWGGQGPVSSYNEQFF. In nucleotides, the CDR3 is TGTGCCAGAATATGGGGCGGACAGGGGCCCGTTAGCTCCTACAATGAGCAGTTCTTC.

The rearrangement uses TRBV11-3 and TRBJ2-1; D unresolved. The CDR3 has 16 amino acids. Trimming cost V 5 bases and J 0 bases, with 14 bases left between them. The germline CDR1 and CDR2 sequences are SGHNT and YENEEA. CDR3 sequence: CASSLPRGGSYNEQFF. The DNA of the CDR3 is TGTGCCAGCAGCCTCCCTCGCGGCGGCTCCTACAATGAGCAGTTCTTC.

This chain connects TRBV7-9 to TRBJ1-2; TRBD1 aligns across 7 bases. This CDR3 region has 17 residues. J was trimmed by 4 bases and V by 3 bases; bases with no gene match: 14. Germline V gives CDR1 SEHNR, CDR2 FQNEAQ (reference sequence). DNA for the CDR3: TGTGCCAGCAGCTTGCCCGGACAGGAAACAATCGGCTATGGCTACACCTTC. Protein product: CASSLPGQETIGYGYTF. Full variable domain (missing parts from reference TRBV7-9 and TRBJ1-2): DTGVSQNPRHKITKRGQNVTFRCDPISEHNRLYWYRQTLGQGPEFLTYFQNEAQLEKSRLLSDRFSAERPKGSFSTLEIQRTEQGDSAMYLCASSLPGQETIGYGYTFGSGTRLTVV.

This clone was counted a single time. The gene calls are TRBV7-3 and TRBJ2-1, with 8 bases lining up with TRBD1. The CDR3 is 12 residues long. V shed 5 bases, J shed 13 bases, and the junction held 7 bases outside the gene matches. Germline CDR1 reads SGHTA; CDR2 reads FQGTGA. The CDR3 spells CASSVRGLPQFF. CDR3 in DNA: TGTGCCAGCAGCGTCAGGGGGCTTCCCCAGTTCTTC.

The rearrangement uses TRBV7-8 and TRBJ2-7, with 14 bases lining up with TRBD2. V lost 4 bases, J lost 4 bases, and 6 bases stayed unmatched. The CDR3 runs to 16 residues. From germline, CDR1 is SGHVS and CDR2 FQNEAQ. The CDR3 region has the DNA TGTGCCAGCAGCTGGGGACTAGCGGGAGTTTCGTACGAGCAGTACTTC. This translates into CASSWGLAGVSYEQYF.

The chain has TRBV4-3 and TRBJ2-3, with D uncertain. In germline, CDR1 is LGHNA, CDR2 YSLEER. The CDR3 sequence is 13 residues long. V lost 1 base, J lost 2 bases, and 4 bases lay in between. CDR3 sequence (DNA): TGCGCCAGCAGCCAAGGACTCACAGATACGCAGTATTTT. This translates into CASSQGLTDTQYF.

The chain's CDR3 is CAWSYGRHGGETQYF. The CDR3 nucleotides read TGTGCCTGGTCATACGGGAGGCACGGGGGAGAGACCCAGTACTTC. The rearrangement joins TRBV30 to TRBJ2-5; 7 bases line up with TRBD2. From germline, CDR1 is GTSNPN and CDR2 SVGIG (reference sequence). This CDR3 has 15 amino acids. After removal of 5 bases from V and 4 bases from J, the junction contained 13 bases not matched to a gene.